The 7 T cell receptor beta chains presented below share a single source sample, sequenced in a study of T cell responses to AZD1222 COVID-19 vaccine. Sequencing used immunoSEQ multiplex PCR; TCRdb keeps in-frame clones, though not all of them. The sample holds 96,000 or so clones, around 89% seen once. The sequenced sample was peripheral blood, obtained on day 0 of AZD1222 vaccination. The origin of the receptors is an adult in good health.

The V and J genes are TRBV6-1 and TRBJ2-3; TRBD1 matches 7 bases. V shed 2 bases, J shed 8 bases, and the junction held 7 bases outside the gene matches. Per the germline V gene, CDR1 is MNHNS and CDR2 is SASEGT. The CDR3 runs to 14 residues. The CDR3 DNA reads TGTGCCAGCAGTGAATCGCCGGGACAGATTACGCAGTATTTT. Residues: CASSESPGQITQYF.

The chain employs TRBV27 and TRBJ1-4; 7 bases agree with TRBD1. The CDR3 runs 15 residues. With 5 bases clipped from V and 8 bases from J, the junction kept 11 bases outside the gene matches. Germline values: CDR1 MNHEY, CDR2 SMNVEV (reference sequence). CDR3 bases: TGTGCCAGCAGTCTCCTGACAGGGTTTGGCGAAAAACTGTTTTTT. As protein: CASSLLTGFGEKLFF.

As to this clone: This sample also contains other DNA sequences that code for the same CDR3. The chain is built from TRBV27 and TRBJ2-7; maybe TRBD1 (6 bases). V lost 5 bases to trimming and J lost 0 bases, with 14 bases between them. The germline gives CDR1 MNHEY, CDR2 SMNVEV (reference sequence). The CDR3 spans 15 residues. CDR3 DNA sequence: TGTGCCAGCAGTCCCTCCGGGACAAGCTCCTACGAGCAGTACTTC. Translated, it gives CASSPSGTSSYEQYF.

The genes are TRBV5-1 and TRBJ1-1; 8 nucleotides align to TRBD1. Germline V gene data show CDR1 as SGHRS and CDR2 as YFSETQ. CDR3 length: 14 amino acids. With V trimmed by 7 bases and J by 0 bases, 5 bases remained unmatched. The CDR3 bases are TGCGCCAGCGGATTACAGGGGGTGAACACTGAAGCTTTCTTT. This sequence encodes CASGLQGVNTEAFF. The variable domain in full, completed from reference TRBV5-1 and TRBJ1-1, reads KAGVTQTPRYLIKTRGQQVTLSCSPISGHRSVSWYQQTPGQGLQFLFEYFSETQRNKGNFPGRFSGRQFSNSRSEMNVSTLELGDSALYLCASGLQGVNTEAFFGQGTRLTVV.

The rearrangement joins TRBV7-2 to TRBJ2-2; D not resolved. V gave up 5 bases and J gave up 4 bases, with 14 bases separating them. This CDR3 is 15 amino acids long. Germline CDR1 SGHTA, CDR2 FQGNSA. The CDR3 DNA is TGTGCCAGCAGCCCGACCCGGCAGCTCACCGGGGAGCTGTTTTTT. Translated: CASSPTRQLTGELFF.

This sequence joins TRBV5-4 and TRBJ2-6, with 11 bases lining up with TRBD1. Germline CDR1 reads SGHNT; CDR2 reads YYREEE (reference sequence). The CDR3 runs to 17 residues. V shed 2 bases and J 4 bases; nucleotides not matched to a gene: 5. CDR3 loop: CASSLLDRGRGANVLTF. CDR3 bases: TGTGCCAGCAGCTTATTGGACAGGGGGCGAGGGGCCAACGTCCTGACTTTC.

The chain's CDR3 is CSARVYNEQFF. CDR3 DNA: TGCAGTGCTAGAGTGTACAATGAGCAGTTCTTC. V gene TRBV20-1 combines with J gene TRBJ2-1; D gene uncertain. The ends were cut back, 1 base at V and 4 bases at J, with 2 bases in the middle. The CDR3 has 11 residues. The germline CDR1 and CDR2 sequences are DFQATT and SNEGSKA (reference sequence).